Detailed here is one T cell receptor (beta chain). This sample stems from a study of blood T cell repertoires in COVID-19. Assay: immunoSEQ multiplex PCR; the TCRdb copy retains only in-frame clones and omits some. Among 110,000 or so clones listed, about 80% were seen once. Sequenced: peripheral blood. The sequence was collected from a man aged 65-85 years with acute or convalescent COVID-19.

CDR3 DNA: TGTGCCAGCAGTCCCGACAGTCGAAACTCCTACGAGCAGTACTTC. Translation gives CASSPDSRNSYEQYF. The J gene is TRBJ2-7, the V gene TRBV9; TRBD1 is a possible D gene (5 bases). The CDR3 covers 15 residues. Per germline, CDR1 SGDLS and CDR2 YYNGEE. V lost 5 bases, J lost 0 bases, and 15 bases lay in between.